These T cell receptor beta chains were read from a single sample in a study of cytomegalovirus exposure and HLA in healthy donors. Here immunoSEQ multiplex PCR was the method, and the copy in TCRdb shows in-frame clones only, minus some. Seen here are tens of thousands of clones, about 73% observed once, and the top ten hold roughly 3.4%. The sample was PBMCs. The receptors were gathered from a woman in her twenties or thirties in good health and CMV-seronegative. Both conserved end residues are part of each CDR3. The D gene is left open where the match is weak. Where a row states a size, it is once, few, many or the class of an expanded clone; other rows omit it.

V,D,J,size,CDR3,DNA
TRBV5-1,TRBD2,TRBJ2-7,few,CASSDGLAGPIEQYF,TGCGCCAGCAGCGATGGACTAGCGGGACCCATCGAGCAGTACTTC
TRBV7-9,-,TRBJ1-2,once,CASSLGRTYGYTF,TGTGCCAGCAGCTTAGGCAGAACATATGGCTACACCTTC
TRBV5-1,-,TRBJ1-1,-,CASSLQGTEAFF,TGCGCCAGCAGCTTACAGGGCACTGAAGCTTTCTTT
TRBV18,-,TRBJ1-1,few,CASLPQTGTPTEAFF,TGTGCCAGCTTACCTCAGACAGGTACCCCTACTGAAGCTTTCTTT
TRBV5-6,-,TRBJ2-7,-,CASTIDSTYEQYF,TGTGCCAGCACCATTGACAGCACCTACGAGCAGTACTTC
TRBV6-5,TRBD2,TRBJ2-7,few,CASSYWSTSGGTRQYF,TGTGCCAGCAGTTACTGGTCCACTAGCGGGGGGACGCGGCAGTACTTC
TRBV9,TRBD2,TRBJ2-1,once,CASSEGLAYNEQFF,TGTGCCAGCAGCGAAGGACTAGCCTACAATGAGCAGTTCTTC
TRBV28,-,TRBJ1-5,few,CASWASPRSQPQHF,TGTGCCAGCTGGGCCTCCCCGAGAAGTCAGCCCCAGCATTTT
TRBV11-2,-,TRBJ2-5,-,CASSLSGGGQTQYF,TGTGCCAGCAGCTTATCGGGGGGCGGTCAGACCCAGTACTTC
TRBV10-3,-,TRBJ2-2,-,CAISRLDVWGTGELFF,TGTGCCATCAGTCGACTAGATGTTTGGGGGACCGGGGAGCTGTTTTTT
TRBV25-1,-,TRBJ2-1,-,CASSASVRSNEQFF,TGTGCCAGCAGTGCGTCTGTCCGTAGCAATGAGCAGTTCTTC
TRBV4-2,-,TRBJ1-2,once,CASSLSAGATGDYGYTF,TGTGCCAGCAGCCTCTCGGCGGGGGCAACTGGTGACTATGGCTACACCTTC
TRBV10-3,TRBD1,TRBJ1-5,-,CATTLDRGGQPQHF,TGTGCCACTACACTCGACAGGGGAGGTCAGCCCCAGCATTTT
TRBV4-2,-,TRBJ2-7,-,CASSQDRDYEQYF,TGTGCCAGCAGCCAAGACAGGGATTACGAGCAGTACTTC
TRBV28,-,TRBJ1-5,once,CASSLTGDNQPQHF,TGTGCCAGCAGTTTAACAGGAGACAATCAGCCCCAGCATTTT
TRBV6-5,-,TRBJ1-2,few,CASTSLRRNYGYTF,TGTGCCAGCACATCCCTCAGGAGGAACTATGGCTACACCTTC
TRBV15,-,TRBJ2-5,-,CATSVSVGTQYF,TGTGCCACCAGCGTATCCGTCGGGACCCAGTACTTC
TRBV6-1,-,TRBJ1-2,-,CASSDPYGGYTF,TGTGCCAGCAGTGACCCCTACGGTGGCTACACCTTC
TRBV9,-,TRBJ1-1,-,CASSPRTNQAFF,TGTGCCAGCAGCCCCCGGACAAATCAAGCTTTCTTT
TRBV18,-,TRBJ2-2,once,CASSPPAGYGELFF,TGTGCCAGCTCACCACCAGCCGGGTACGGGGAGCTGTTTTTT
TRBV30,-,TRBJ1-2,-,CAWSVRGGGYTF,TGTGCCTGGAGTGTACGGGGGGGTGGCTACACCTTC
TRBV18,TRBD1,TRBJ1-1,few,CASSPRDRIMNTEAFF,TGTGCCAGCTCACCACGGGACAGAATCATGAACACTGAAGCTTTCTTT
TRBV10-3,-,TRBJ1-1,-,CAISAPPGAEAFF,TGTGCCATCAGTGCACCCCCCGGGGCTGAAGCTTTCTTT
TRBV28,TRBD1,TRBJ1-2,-,CASSPGQDYGYTF,TGTGCCAGCAGCCCGGGACAGGACTATGGCTACACCTTC
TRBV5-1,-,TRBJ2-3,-,CASNRGVGGITDTQYF,TGCGCCAGCAATCGGGGCGTGGGGGGAATCACAGATACGCAGTATTTT
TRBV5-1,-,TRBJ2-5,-,CASSWGQGQETQYF,TGCGCCAGCAGCTGGGGACAAGGACAAGAGACCCAGTACTTC